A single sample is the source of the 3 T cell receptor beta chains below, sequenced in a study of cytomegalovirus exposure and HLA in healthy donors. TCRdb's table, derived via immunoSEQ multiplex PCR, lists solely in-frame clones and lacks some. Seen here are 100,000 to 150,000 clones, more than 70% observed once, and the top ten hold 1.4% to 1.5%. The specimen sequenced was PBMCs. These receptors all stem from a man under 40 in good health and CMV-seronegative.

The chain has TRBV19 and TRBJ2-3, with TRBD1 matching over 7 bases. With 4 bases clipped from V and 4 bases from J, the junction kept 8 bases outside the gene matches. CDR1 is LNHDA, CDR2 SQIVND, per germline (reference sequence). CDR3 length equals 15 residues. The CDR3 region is CASSTPTGVADTQYF. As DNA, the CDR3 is TGTGCCAGTAGTACACCAACAGGGGTAGCAGATACGCAGTATTTT.

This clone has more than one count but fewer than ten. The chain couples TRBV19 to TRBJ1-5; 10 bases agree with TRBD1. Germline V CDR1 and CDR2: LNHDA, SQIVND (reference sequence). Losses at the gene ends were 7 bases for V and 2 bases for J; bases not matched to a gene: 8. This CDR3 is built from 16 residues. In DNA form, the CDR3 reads TGTGCCAGTAATATTATTGGGACAGGGGGCAATCAGCCCCAGCATTTT. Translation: CASNIIGTGGNQPQHF. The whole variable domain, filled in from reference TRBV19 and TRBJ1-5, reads DGGITQSPKYLFRKEGQNVTLSCEQNLNHDAMYWYRQDPGQGLRLIYYSQIVNDFQKGDIAEGYSVSREKKESFPLTVTSAQKNPTAFYLCASNIIGTGGNQPQHFGDGTRLSIL.

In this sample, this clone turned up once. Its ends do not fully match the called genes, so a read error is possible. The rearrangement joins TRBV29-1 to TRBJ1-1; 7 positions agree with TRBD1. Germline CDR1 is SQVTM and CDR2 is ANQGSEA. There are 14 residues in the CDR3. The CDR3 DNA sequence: TGCAGCGTTGCCATGGGGACAGCAACCACTAAAGCTTTCTTT. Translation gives CSVAMGTATTKAFF.